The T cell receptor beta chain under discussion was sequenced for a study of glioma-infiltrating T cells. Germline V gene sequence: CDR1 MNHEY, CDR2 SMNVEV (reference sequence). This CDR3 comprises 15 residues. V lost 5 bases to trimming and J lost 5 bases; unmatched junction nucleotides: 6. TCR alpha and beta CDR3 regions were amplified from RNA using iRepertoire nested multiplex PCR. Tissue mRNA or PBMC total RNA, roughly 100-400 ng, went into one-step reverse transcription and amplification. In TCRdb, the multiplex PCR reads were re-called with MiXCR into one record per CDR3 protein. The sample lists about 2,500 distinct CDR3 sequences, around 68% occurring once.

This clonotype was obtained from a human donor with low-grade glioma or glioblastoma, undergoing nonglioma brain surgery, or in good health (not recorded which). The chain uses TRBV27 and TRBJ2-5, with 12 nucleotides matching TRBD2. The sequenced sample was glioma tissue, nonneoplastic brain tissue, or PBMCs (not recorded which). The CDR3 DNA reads TGTGCCAGCAGTCCCCTAACTAGCGGGGGGGAGACCCAGTACTTC. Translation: CASSPLTSGGETQYF.